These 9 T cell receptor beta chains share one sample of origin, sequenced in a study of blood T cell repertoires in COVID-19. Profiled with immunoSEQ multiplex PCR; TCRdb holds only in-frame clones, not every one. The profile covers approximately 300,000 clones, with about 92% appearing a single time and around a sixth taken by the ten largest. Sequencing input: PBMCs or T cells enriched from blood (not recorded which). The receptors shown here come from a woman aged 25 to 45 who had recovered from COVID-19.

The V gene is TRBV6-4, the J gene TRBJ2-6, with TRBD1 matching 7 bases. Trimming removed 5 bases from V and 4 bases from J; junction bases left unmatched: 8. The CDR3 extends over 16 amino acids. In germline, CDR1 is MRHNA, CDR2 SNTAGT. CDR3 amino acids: CASSKDRVPGANVLTF. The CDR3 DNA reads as TGTGCCAGCAGTAAAGACAGGGTCCCCGGGGCCAACGTCCTGACTTTC.

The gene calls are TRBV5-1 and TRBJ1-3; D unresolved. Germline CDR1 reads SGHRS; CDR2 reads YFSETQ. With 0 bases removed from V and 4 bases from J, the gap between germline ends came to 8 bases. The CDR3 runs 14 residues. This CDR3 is CASSLGSAGNTIYF. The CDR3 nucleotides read TGCGCCAGCAGCTTGGGCAGCGCCGGAAACACCATATATTTT.

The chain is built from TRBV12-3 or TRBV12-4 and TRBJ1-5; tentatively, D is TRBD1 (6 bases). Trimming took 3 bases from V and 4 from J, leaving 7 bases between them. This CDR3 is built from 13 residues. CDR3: CASSFTGNQPQHF. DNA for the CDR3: TGTGCCAGCAGTTTCACAGGGAATCAGCCCCAGCATTTT.

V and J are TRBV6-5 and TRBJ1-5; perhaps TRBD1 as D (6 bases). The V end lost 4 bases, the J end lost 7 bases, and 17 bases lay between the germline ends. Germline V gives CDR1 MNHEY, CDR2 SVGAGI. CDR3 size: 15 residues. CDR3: CASSSQGGDKQPQHF. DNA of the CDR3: TGTGCCAGCAGTTCACAAGGGGGAGATAAGCAGCCCCAGCATTTT.

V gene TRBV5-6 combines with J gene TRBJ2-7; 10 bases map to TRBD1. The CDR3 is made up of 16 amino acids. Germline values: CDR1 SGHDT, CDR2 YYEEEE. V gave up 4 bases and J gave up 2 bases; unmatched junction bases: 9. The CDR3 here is CASSAMTDRGAYEQYF. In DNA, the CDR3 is TGTGCCAGCAGCGCGATGACGGACAGGGGGGCCTACGAGCAGTACTTC.

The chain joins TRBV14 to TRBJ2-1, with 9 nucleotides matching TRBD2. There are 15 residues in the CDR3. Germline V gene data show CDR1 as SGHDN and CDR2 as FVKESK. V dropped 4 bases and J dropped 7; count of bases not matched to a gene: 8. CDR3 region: CASSLQGGRGNEQFF. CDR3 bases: TGTGCCAGCAGCCTCCAAGGCGGGAGGGGAAATGAGCAGTTCTTC.

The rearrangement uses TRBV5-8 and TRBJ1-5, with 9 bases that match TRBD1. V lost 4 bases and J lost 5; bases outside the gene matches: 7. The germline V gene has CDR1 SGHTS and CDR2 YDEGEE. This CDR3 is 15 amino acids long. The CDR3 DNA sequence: TGTGCCAGCAGCCCGGGACAGGGCTCCTATCAGCCCCAGCATTTT. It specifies CASSPGQGSYQPQHF.

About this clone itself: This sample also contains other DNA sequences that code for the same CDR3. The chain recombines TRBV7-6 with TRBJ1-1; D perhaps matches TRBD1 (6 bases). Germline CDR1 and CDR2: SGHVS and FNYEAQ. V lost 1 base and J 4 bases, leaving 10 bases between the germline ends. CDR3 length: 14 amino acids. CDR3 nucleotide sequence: TGTGCCAGCAGCTTAGGTCAGGGGAGCACTGAAGCTTTCTTT. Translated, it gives CASSLGQGSTEAFF.

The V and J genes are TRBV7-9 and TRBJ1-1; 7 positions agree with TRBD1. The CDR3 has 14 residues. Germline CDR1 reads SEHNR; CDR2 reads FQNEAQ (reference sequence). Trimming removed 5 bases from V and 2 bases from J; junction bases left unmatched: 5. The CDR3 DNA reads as TGTGCCAGCAGCGGGGGACAGCCAAACACTGAAGCTTTCTTT. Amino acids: CASSGGQPNTEAFF.